The present TCR beta chain was sequenced within a study of human CD8 memory T cell subsets. General observations from the study: There were indications from Chao1 estimates that stem-like memory T cells were more diverse than precursor exhausted T cells.

The study classified TPEX cells as CCR7+ PD-1+ TIGIT+ early memory CD8+ T cells bearing exhausted-like traits. Generation of TCR beta libraries used UMI-labeled 5' RACE. TCRdb re-called the 5' RACE reads and gives one entry per CDR3 protein, without DNA. Its listing shows almost 7,500 distinct CDR3 sequences. The CDR3 has 16 residues. CDR1 and CDR2 from the germline V gene are SGHRS and YFSETQ. In terms of frequency, this clonotype is medium-sized (0.01 to 0.1%). Its antigen is not identified. This chain links TRBV5-1 with TRBJ2-2; TCRdb's assignment of TRBD2 cannot be checked, as there is no DNA. The source material was CD8+ T cells from PBMCs. The clonotype comes from a human donor in good health. The CDR3 spells CASSFSSGGQTGELFF.